What follows are 13 T cell receptor beta chains derived from one specimen sequenced in a study of shared clonotypes between healthy human individuals. The protocol was immunoSEQ multiplex PCR, while the TCRdb copy is restricted to in-frame clones and leaves out a portion. The table lists just over 2,000,000 clones, roughly 95% of them singletons, with 1.1% in the top ten. Only CD45RO-negative cells positively selected for CCR7 counted as naive CD8 cells, so terminally differentiated effector memory CD45RA+ cells were excluded. The source material was naive CD8+ T cells sorted from blood. The receptors come from a man in his late teens or twenties in good health.

This chain joins TRBV4-1 and TRBJ2-3, with D unresolved. The germline V gene has CDR1 MGHRA and CDR2 YSYEKL. The CDR3 consists of 13 residues. V shed 4 bases and J shed 4 bases, with 9 bases lying between them. CDR3: CASSPSVADTQYF. The CDR3 DNA is TGCGCCAGCAGCCCGTCAGTGGCAGATACGCAGTATTTT.

This sequence joins TRBV10-1 and TRBJ2-3, with 7 bases identical to TRBD1. CDR1 is WNHNN, CDR2 SYGVQD, per germline (reference sequence). This CDR3 region has 15 residues. The V gene end was trimmed by 2 bases and the J gene end by 1 base; junction bases not matched to a gene: 3. CDR3 in amino acids: CASSEGDSGTDTQYF. CDR3 in DNA: TGCGCCAGCAGTGAGGGGGACAGTGGCACAGATACGCAGTATTTT.

The genes are TRBV13 and TRBJ2-7; TRBD1 matches 12 bases. J lost 7 bases, V lost 4 bases, and 8 bases had no gene match. The CDR3 contains 15 residues. The germline V gene encodes CDR1 PRHDT and CDR2 FYEKMQ (reference sequence). The CDR3 bases are TGTGCCAGCAGCTATTCCGGGACAGGGGGCTGGGAGCAGTACTTC. Translated: CASSYSGTGGWEQYF. Full variable domain (outside the CDR3, taken from reference TRBV13 and TRBJ2-7): AAGVIQSPRHLIKEKRETATLKCYPIPRHDTVYWYQQGPGQDPQFLISFYEKMQSDKGSIPDRFSAQQFSDYHSELNMSSLELGDSALYFCASSYSGTGGWEQYFGPGTRLTVT.

The chain links TRBV15 to TRBJ2-7; D remains ambiguous. This CDR3 is 14 amino acids long. Trimming left V 0 bases short and J 3 bases short, with 9 bases between. In germline, CDR1 is LNHNV, CDR2 YYDKDF (reference sequence). CDR3 sequence: CATSRDLTLYEQYF. The DNA of the CDR3 is TGTGCCACCAGCAGAGATTTAACACTCTACGAGCAGTACTTC. Variable domain in full (rest from reference TRBV15 and TRBJ2-7): DAMVIQNPRYQVTQFGKPVTLSCSQTLNHNVMYWYQQKSSQAPKLLFHYYDKDFNNEADTPDNFQSRRPNTSFCFLDIRSPGLGDTAMYLCATSRDLTLYEQYFGPGTRLTVT.

The rearrangement joins TRBV25-1 to TRBJ2-1, with 7 bases aligning to TRBD2. In germline, CDR1 is MGHDK, CDR2 SYGVNS. The CDR3 loop spans 15 amino acids. Germline trimming cut 2 bases from V and 0 bases from J; bases unmatched to any gene: 1. This CDR3 is CASSEVAGSYNEQFF. CDR3 nucleotide sequence: TGTGCCAGCAGTGAAGTAGCGGGCTCCTACAATGAGCAGTTCTTC.

The chain recombines TRBV5-8 with TRBJ1-1; D is perhaps TRBD1 (5 bases). The V and J ends lost 0 bases and 4 bases respectively, with 10 bases between them. The CDR3 loop spans 14 amino acids. The V gene's germline CDR1 is SGHTS and CDR2 YDEGEE. Here the CDR3 DNA reads TGTGCCAGCAGCTTGGTTTGGGGGGGCACTGAAGCTTTCTTT. Protein product: CASSLVWGGTEAFF.

This clone was observed once. The genes are TRBV5-1 and TRBJ2-3; TRBD2 matches 11 bases. The J segment lost 6 bases and the V segment lost 1 base, leaving 4 bases of the junction unmatched. CDR1 and CDR2 (germline): SGHRS, YFSETQ. The CDR3 length is 15 residues. The CDR3 DNA reads as TGCGCCAGCAGCTTGAATCCTAGCGGGGGGGATACGCAGTATTTT. The encoded protein is CASSLNPSGGDTQYF.

The chain carries TRBV10-3 and TRBJ1-2, with D possibly being TRBD1 (5 bases). Germline V gives CDR1 ENHRY, CDR2 SYGVKD. The CDR3 is 15 residues long. V was cut by 0 bases and J by 8 bases, with 16 bases left in between. CDR3 bases: TGTGCCATCAGTGAGTCAGGCAGGGAAGGATGGGGCTACACCTTC. Amino acid sequence: CAISESGREGWGYTF.

The CDR3 protein is CASSQSRTGQSFSYEQYF. In DNA, the CDR3 is TGCGCCAGCAGTCAATCGAGGACGGGACAGAGCTTCTCCTACGAGCAGTACTTC. The chain couples TRBV23-1 to TRBJ2-7, with 7 bases that match TRBD1. TRBV23-1 is placed among ORFs of uncertain function. The CDR3 sequence is 18 residues long. V shed 0 bases, J shed 0 bases, and the junction held 11 bases outside the gene matches.

This clone was recorded once. The V and J genes are TRBV9 and TRBJ2-5; D gene unclear. CDR1 is SGDLS and CDR2 is YYNGEE in the germline V gene. V lost 4 bases and J lost 2, with 21 bases in between. The CDR3 covers 17 residues. The CDR3 spells CASSLTIEQTSQETQYF. The CDR3 DNA sequence: TGTGCCAGCAGCCTTACTATAGAACAGACCTCGCAAGAGACCCAGTACTTC.

A word on this clone: Other DNA variants within this sample encode the same CDR3. DNA of the CDR3: TGTGCCAGCAGTCGGGGGGGCACAGATACGCAGTATTTT. Translation: CASSRGGTDTQYF. The rearrangement uses TRBV7-9 and TRBJ2-3; 7 nucleotides align to TRBD2. Germline CDR1 is SEHNR and CDR2 is FQNEAQ (reference sequence). With 6 bases clipped from V and 1 base from J, the junction kept 1 base outside the gene matches. This CDR3 comprises 13 residues. The variable domain in full, with the rest retrieved from reference TRBV7-9 and TRBJ2-3, is DTGVSQNPRHKITKRGQNVTFRCDPISEHNRLYWYRQTLGQGPEFLTYFQNEAQLEKSRLLSDRFSAERPKGSFSTLEIQRTEQGDSAMYLCASSRGGTDTQYFGPGTRLTVL.

As to this clone: At the DNA level, this CDR3 is encoded by other sequences in the same sample as well. CDR3 protein: CASSLAPHYEQYF. CDR3 DNA: TGCGCCAGCAGCTTGGCCCCGCACTACGAGCAGTACTTC. This chain connects TRBV5-1 to TRBJ2-7; D is ambiguous. Trimming cost V 0 bases and J 3 bases, with 7 bases left between them. The CDR3 is 13 residues long. Germline V gives CDR1 SGHRS, CDR2 YFSETQ.

For this clone: This sample also contains other DNA sequences that code for the same CDR3. CDR3 sequence reads: CASSLGRDTDTQYF. CDR3 in DNA: TGTGCCAGCAGCTTAGGGCGGGACACAGATACGCAGTATTTT. The chain has TRBV13 and TRBJ2-3, with a weak D call TRBD2 (6 bases). The V and J ends lost 0 bases and 2 bases respectively, with 6 bases between them. The CDR3 sequence is 14 residues long. Germline V lookup: CDR1 PRHDT, CDR2 FYEKMQ (reference sequence).